The TCR beta chain described here comes from a study of blood T cell repertoires in COVID-19. Study-wide context: PBMCs, B-cell-depleted T cells, or T cells were the source of the cDNA or gDNA that made up the material.

Germline V gene lookup returns CDR1 MNHEY and CDR2 SVGEGT. CDR3 length: 11 amino acids. In the authors' workflow: For nucleated cells, counts were estimated from reference gene primer amplification. Sequenced by immunoSEQ multiplex PCR; TCRdb stores in-frame clones only, minus some. The DNA gave D and trimming, while V, J and clone size come from that table. The top ten hold more than 5.5% of the sample, which has roughly 350,000 clones, roughly 90% seen once. As to this clone: A read error may produce the germline difference seen at one junction end.

The source is a woman aged 70-85 years with COVID-19, enrolled during active disease. What was sequenced was peripheral blood. This sequence joins TRBV6-2 or TRBV6-3 and TRBJ1-2; no clear D. The CDR3 region has the DNA TGTGCCAGCAGTTATGTGTATGGCTTCACCTTC. Translating it yields CASSYVYGFTF.